This TCR beta chain was sequenced during a study of shared clonotypes between healthy human individuals. Healthy HIV-negative adults without recent acute infections or vaccinations served as donors. Donors were Caucasian adults residing in Nashville, Tennessee, USA. Researchers partitioned CD4+ cells into CD45RA+ naive and CD45RA-negative memory subsets. Germline CDR1 and CDR2: LNHNV and YYDKDF (reference sequence). The CDR3 loop spans 15 amino acids. V lost 0 bases and J 1 base, leaving 9 bases between the germline ends. This clone was detected once. Its antigen is not known. Study findings and constraints: Larger estimated richness was generally recorded for naive subsets relative to memory subsets.

TCRdb's copy holds only in-frame clones and misses some; the assay was immunoSEQ multiplex PCR. The sample contains approximately 2.1 million clones, 93% of which appear only once. The sample taken for sequencing was naive CD4+ T cells from PBMCs. The subset is: CD45RA+ positively selected. This chain uses TRBV15 with TRBJ2-5; unclear D gene. This sequence originates from a man aged 18 to 29 in good health. Some clones in this sample may be carry-over from other donors' samples. CDR3 region: CATSRDVGSQETQYF. In nucleotides, the CDR3 is TGTGCCACCAGCAGAGATGTAGGCAGCCAAGAGACCCAGTACTTC. Using reference TRBV15 and TRBJ2-5 for the parts outside the CDR3, the full variable domain is DAMVIQNPRYQVTQFGKPVTLSCSQTLNHNVMYWYQQKSSQAPKLLFHYYDKDFNNEADTPDNFQSRRPNTSFCFLDIRSPGLGDTAMYLCATSRDVGSQETQYFGPGTRLLVL.